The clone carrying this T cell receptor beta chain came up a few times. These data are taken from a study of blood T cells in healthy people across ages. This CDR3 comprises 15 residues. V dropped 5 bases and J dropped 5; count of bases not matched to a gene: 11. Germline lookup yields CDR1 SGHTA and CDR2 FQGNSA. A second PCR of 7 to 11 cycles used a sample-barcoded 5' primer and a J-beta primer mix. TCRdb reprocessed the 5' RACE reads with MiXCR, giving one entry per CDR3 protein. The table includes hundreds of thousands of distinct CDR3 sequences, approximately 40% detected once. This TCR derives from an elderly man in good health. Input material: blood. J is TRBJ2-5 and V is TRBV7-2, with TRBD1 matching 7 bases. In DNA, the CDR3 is TGTGCCAGCAGCATAGGGACAGCTATTCTTGAGACCCAGTACTTC. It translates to CASSIGTAILETQYF.